This TCR beta chain is from a study of cytomegalovirus exposure and HLA in healthy donors. PCR was performed using 60 Vbeta and 13 Jbeta primers. Profiled with immunoSEQ multiplex PCR; TCRdb holds only in-frame clones, not every one. The repertoire holds 150,000 to 250,000 clones, 79% seen once, with around 1.4% in the top ten. Germline V gene data show CDR1 as SGHNT and CDR2 as YENEEA. Deletions cut 2 bases from V and 4 bases from J, with 14 bases between. This CDR3 is built from 15 residues. This sequence was found in a girl between 10 and 17 years old in good health and CMV-seropositive. This sequence joins TRBV11-3 and TRBJ1-1, with D unresolved. The specimen was PBMCs. The CDR3 spells CASSLWSGIGTEAFF. The CDR3 DNA sequence: TGTGCCAGCAGCTTATGGTCCGGGATCGGCACTGAAGCTTTCTTT. The full variable domain, with the rest looked up from reference TRBV11-3 and TRBJ1-1, is EAGVVQSPRYKIIEKKQPVAFWCNPISGHNTLYWYLQNLGQGPELLIRYENEEAVDDSQLPKDRFSAERLKGVDSTLKIQPAELGDSAVYLCASSLWSGIGTEAFFGQGTRLTVV.